The 25 T cell receptor beta chains below all came from one sample that was sequenced in a study of blood T cell repertoires in COVID-19. Produced via immunoSEQ multiplex PCR; TCRdb's table is partial and in-frame only. Seen here are 300,000 to 400,000 clones, about 91% observed once, and the top ten hold roughly 8.9%. The specimen was peripheral blood. The receptor source for this set is a man aged 25-40 years with COVID-19, enrolled during active disease.

This rearrangement joins TRBV18 to TRBJ2-3, with 15 nucleotides matching TRBD2. The CDR3 has 17 amino acids. The ends lost 3 bases at V and 5 bases at J; junction bases unmatched: 6. Germline-derived CDR1 and CDR2 are KGHSH and LQKENI. CDR3 in DNA: TGTGCCAGCTCACCGGAGGGACTAGCGGGAGGAGTAGATACGCAGTATTTT. The encoded protein is CASSPEGLAGGVDTQYF.

This chain connects TRBV19 to TRBJ2-1, with 14 bases that match TRBD2. CDR1 is LNHDA and CDR2 is SQIVND in the germline V gene (reference sequence). There are 18 residues in the CDR3. V lost 5 bases and J lost 4; bases outside the gene matches: 10. Written as DNA, the CDR3 is TGTGCCAGTAGTTTGACCGGGACTAGCGGGAGAACTTACAATGAGCAGTTCTTC. It translates to CASSLTGTSGRTYNEQFF.

CDR3 DNA: TGCGCCAGCAGCTCTTTGACAGGACGTCCAGAGACCCAGTACTTC. Amino acid sequence: CASSSLTGRPETQYF. The J gene is TRBJ2-5, the V gene TRBV5-1, with a tentative D call TRBD1 (6 bases). CDR1 and CDR2 from the germline V gene are SGHRS and YFSETQ. This CDR3 spans 15 amino acids. V shed 3 bases and J shed 4 bases, with 16 bases lying between them. The whole variable domain, remainder taken from reference TRBV5-1 and TRBJ2-5, is KAGVTQTPRYLIKTRGQQVTLSCSPISGHRSVSWYQQTPGQGLQFLFEYFSETQRNKGNFPGRFSGRQFSNSRSEMNVSTLELGDSALYLCASSSLTGRPETQYFGPGTRLLVL.

In this sample, this clone turned up a few times. This rearrangement joins TRBV7-2 to TRBJ1-5, with 11 bases matching TRBD1. The CDR3 runs 16 residues. Trimming cost V 5 bases and J 5 bases; bases outside gene matches: 8. Germline CDR1 reads SGHTA; CDR2 reads FQGNSA. The DNA for the CDR3 is TGTGCCAGCAGCCGGACAGGGGGCGCGGGGCATCAGCCCCAGCATTTT. Protein sequence: CASSRTGGAGHQPQHF.

This chain joins TRBV4-3 and TRBJ1-3, with unresolved D. With 1 base removed from V and 3 bases from J, the gap between germline ends came to 10 bases. There are 15 residues in the CDR3. Germline loops: CDR1 LGHNA, CDR2 YSLEER. This CDR3 reads CASSQALPIGNTIYF. CDR3 coding DNA: TGCGCCAGCAGCCAAGCGCTTCCTATTGGAAACACCATATATTTT.

The chain recombines TRBV15 with TRBJ2-1; 7 nucleotides line up with TRBD1. Germline assignment: CDR1 LNHNV and CDR2 YYDKDF (reference sequence). Trimming cost V 0 bases and J 6 bases; bases outside gene matches: 14. This CDR3 has 18 residues. The DNA of the CDR3 is TGTGCCACCAGCAGAGATCTATCCTTGAGGTCAGGGGGCAATGAGCAGTTCTTC. Its translation is CATSRDLSLRSGGNEQFF.

The genes are TRBV28 and TRBJ2-1; the match to TRBD2 covers 8 bases. This CDR3 region has 15 residues. V shed 5 bases and J 8 bases; nucleotides not matched to a gene: 11. Germline assignment: CDR1 MDHEN and CDR2 SYDVKM. In DNA, the CDR3 is TGTGCCAGCAGTCGCGGAGGTGCGGGAGGTTATGAGCAGTTCTTC. This sequence encodes CASSRGGAGGYEQFF.

This sequence joins TRBV9 and TRBJ2-7; TRBD1 might be the D (5 bases). This CDR3 region has 16 residues. With 4 bases removed from V and 3 bases from J, the gap between germline ends came to 20 bases. Germline assignment: CDR1 SGDLS and CDR2 YYNGEE. CDR3 sequence (DNA): TGTGCCAGCAGCCCCCAAGAGGACATTGCCCTCTACGAGCAGTACTTC. It is translated as CASSPQEDIALYEQYF. Drawing the rest from reference TRBV9 and TRBJ2-7, the complete variable domain is DSGVTQTPKHLITATGQRVTLRCSPRSGDLSVYWYQQSLDQGLQFLIQYYNGEERAKGNILERFSAQQFPDLHSELNLSSLELGDSALYFCASSPQEDIALYEQYFGPGTRLTVT.

The J gene is TRBJ2-3, the V gene TRBV6-2 or TRBV6-3, with D possibly being TRBD1 (5 bases). The ends were cut back, 3 bases at V and 2 bases at J, with 12 bases in the middle. The CDR3 extends over 15 amino acids. Germline V lookup: CDR1 MNHEY, CDR2 SVGEGT. CDR3 amino acids: CASSYGETDTDTQYF. CDR3 nucleotides: TGTGCCAGCAGTTATGGAGAGACAGACACAGATACGCAGTATTTT.

The chain uses TRBV2 and TRBJ1-5; 9 bases line up with TRBD1. The CDR3 is 14 amino acids. Trimming cost V 5 bases and J 4 bases; bases outside gene matches: 3. The germline CDR1 and CDR2 sequences are SNHLY and FYNNEI. CDR3 amino acids: CASSQQGANQPQHF. DNA of the CDR3: TGTGCCAGCAGTCAACAGGGGGCTAATCAGCCCCAGCATTTT. Based on the CDR3 plus reference TRBV2 and TRBJ1-5, the full variable domain is EPEVTQTPSHQVTQMGQEVILRCVPISNHLYFYWYRQILGQKVEFLVSFYNNEISEKSEIFDDQFSVERPDGSNFTLKIRSTKLEDSAMYFCASSQQGANQPQHFGDGTRLSIL.

This chain joins TRBV19 and TRBJ1-4; D gene ambiguous. Trimming shortened V by 3 bases and J by 11 bases, and 13 bases separated the two germline ends. This CDR3 spans 13 amino acids. Germline V gene sequence: CDR1 LNHDA, CDR2 SQIVND (reference sequence). CDR3 sequence: CASSIRGGEKLFF. The CDR3 bases are TGTGCCAGTAGTATCCGGGGAGGAGAGAAACTGTTTTTT.

The gene calls are TRBV21-1 and TRBJ1-5; the table gives TRBD1 as D, unverified against the DNA. TRBV21-1 is listed as a pseudogene. This CDR3 is 14 amino acids long. CDR3 in DNA: TGTGCCAGCAGCTCGGGACACAGCAATCAGCCCCAGCATTTT. Encoded protein: CASSSGHSNQPQHF.

The J gene is TRBJ1-1, the V gene TRBV28; weak D call: TRBD1 (5 bases). The length of the CDR3 is 14 residues. The V and J ends lost 5 bases and 0 bases respectively, with 10 bases between them. CDR1 MDHEN and CDR2 SYDVKM come from the germline V gene. The CDR3 sequence is CASSLGRVNTEAFF. The CDR3 DNA sequence: TGTGCCAGCAGTCTGGGCAGGGTGAACACTGAAGCTTTCTTT.

The CDR3 here is CASSTDSGSPLHF. The DNA of the CDR3 is TGTGCCAGCTCAACCGATAGCGGATCACCCCTCCACTTT. The chain uses TRBV18 and TRBJ1-6; the D is unclear. The CDR3 runs 13 residues. CDR1 is KGHSH, CDR2 LQKENI, per germline. V lost 5 bases, J lost 10 bases, and 12 bases lay in between. Full variable domain (rest looked up from reference TRBV18 and TRBJ1-6): NAGVMQNPRHLVRRRGQEARLRCSPMKGHSHVYWYRQLPEEGLKFMVYLQKENIIDESGMPKERFSAEFPKEGPSILRIQQVVRGDSAAYFCASSTDSGSPLHFGNGTRLTVT.

The chain carries TRBV3-1 (or the pseudogene TRBV3-2) and TRBJ2-4; D perhaps matches TRBD2 (5 bases). The V gene lost 0 bases and the J gene lost 3 bases, with 15 bases spanning the gap. The CDR3 extends over 17 amino acids. Germline V gives CDR1 LGHDT, CDR2 YNNKEL (reference sequence). CDR3 nucleotides: TGTGCCAGCAGCCAAGAATCGGACGGGATGGTCAAAAACATTCAGTACTTC. It encodes CASSQESDGMVKNIQYF.

This chain links TRBV18 with TRBJ2-7; D might be TRBD2 (5 bases). From germline, CDR1 is KGHSH and CDR2 LQKENI. This CDR3 is 12 amino acids long. V was trimmed by 3 bases and J by 7 bases, leaving 10 bases between them. CDR3 in amino acids: CASSPDPGEQYF. The CDR3 DNA reads as TGTGCCAGCTCACCCGATCCGGGGGAGCAGTACTTC.

The rearrangement joins TRBV24-1 to TRBJ2-1; 10 bases map to TRBD1. The CDR3 totals 15 residues. Per germline, CDR1 KGHDR and CDR2 SFDVKD. J lost 7 bases, V lost 1 base, and 3 bases had no gene match. CDR3 residues: CATSDFWDRGNEQFF. CDR3 in DNA: TGTGCCACCAGTGATTTTTGGGACAGGGGTAATGAGCAGTTCTTC.

This chain connects TRBV2 to TRBJ2-7, with 9 nucleotides matching TRBD1. Germline loops: CDR1 SNHLY, CDR2 FYNNEI. The CDR3 consists of 14 residues. V shed 4 bases, J shed 2 bases, and the junction held 3 bases outside the gene matches. The CDR3 sequence: CASSVTGGTYEQYF. Here the CDR3 DNA reads TGTGCCAGCAGTGTGACAGGGGGTACCTACGAGCAGTACTTC.

The rearrangement links TRBV9 to TRBJ1-1; D may be TRBD1 (5 bases). This CDR3 has 14 amino acids. V gave up 3 bases and J gave up 0 bases, with 9 bases separating them. Germline CDR1 SGDLS, CDR2 YYNGEE. CDR3 DNA sequence: TGTGCCAGCAGCGGGGGACTGATGAACACTGAAGCTTTCTTT. Translating gives CASSGGLMNTEAFF.

Only a few counts were recorded for this clone. The chain couples TRBV4-3 to TRBJ2-7; TRBD1 matches 10 bases. The germline V gene has CDR1 LGHNA and CDR2 YSLEER. This CDR3 spans 16 amino acids. The V and J ends lost 1 base and 3 bases, in that order; junction bases with no gene match: 6. Written as DNA, the CDR3 is TGCGCCAGCAGCCAAGCCGGGACAGGGGCCTTCTACGAGCAGTACTTC. This sequence encodes CASSQAGTGAFYEQYF.

V and J are TRBV4-2 and TRBJ2-3; 8 bases line up with TRBD2. Germline-derived CDR1 and CDR2 are LGHNA and YNFKEQ. V shed 0 bases, J shed 4 bases, and the junction held 6 bases outside the gene matches. The CDR3 extends over 16 amino acids. The CDR3 nucleotides are TGTGCCAGCAGCCAAGAAACGGGGGGGCGGCCAGATACGCAGTATTTT. Protein: CASSQETGGRPDTQYF.

The chain combines TRBV28 with TRBJ1-3, with D maybe TRBD1 (5 bases). There are 15 residues in the CDR3. Per germline, CDR1 MDHEN and CDR2 SYDVKM. Trimming removed 6 bases at V and 0 bases at J, with 12 bases between. The CDR3 loop reads CASSSGGSSGNTIYF. CDR3 nucleotide sequence: TGTGCCAGCAGCTCCGGGGGGAGCTCTGGAAACACCATATATTTT.

This clone appeared a few times. The junction differs from germline at one of its ends, possibly a read error. The V call is TRBV3-1 (or the pseudogene TRBV3-2), the J call TRBJ1-5, with 8 positions matching TRBD1. Germline CDR1 and CDR2: LGHDT and YNNKEL (reference sequence). The CDR3 is 14 residues long. The CDR3 is CASSKDRGGQPQHF. The CDR3 DNA reads TGTGCCAGCAGCAAAGACAGGGGCGGTCAGCCCCAGCATTTT.

The chain employs TRBV19 and TRBJ1-5; tentatively, D is TRBD1 (5 bases). This CDR3 region has 20 residues. CDR1 is LNHDA and CDR2 is SQIVND in the germline V gene (reference sequence). Trimming removed 6 bases from V and 0 bases from J, with 27 bases in between. The CDR3 region is CASRKTRGSPGKGSNQPQHF. For the CDR3, the DNA is TGTGCCAGTAGGAAAACTCGGGGGTCACCCGGGAAAGGTAGCAATCAGCCCCAGCATTTT.

The chain is built from TRBV2 and TRBJ1-1; the match to TRBD1 covers 9 bases. After removal of 6 bases from V and 0 bases from J, the junction contained 5 bases not matched to a gene. Germline CDR1 reads SNHLY; CDR2 reads FYNNEI. This CDR3 comprises 15 residues. The CDR3 DNA reads TGTGCCAGCAGCCGACAGGGGGTGATGAACACTGAAGCTTTCTTT. Translating gives CASSRQGVMNTEAFF.